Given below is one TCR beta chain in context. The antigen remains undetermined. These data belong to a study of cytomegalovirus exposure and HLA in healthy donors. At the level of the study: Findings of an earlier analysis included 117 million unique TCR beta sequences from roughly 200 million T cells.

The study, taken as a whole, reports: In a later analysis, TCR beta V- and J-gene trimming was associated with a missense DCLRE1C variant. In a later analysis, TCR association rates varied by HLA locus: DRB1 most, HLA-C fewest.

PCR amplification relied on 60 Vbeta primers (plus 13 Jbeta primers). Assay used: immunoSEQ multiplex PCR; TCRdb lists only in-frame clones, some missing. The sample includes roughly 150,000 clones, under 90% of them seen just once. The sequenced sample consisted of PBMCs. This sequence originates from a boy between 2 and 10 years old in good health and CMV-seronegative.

CDR3 coding DNA: TGTGCCAGTAGTACCCCTCGTTCGAGTTATAGCAATCAGCCCCAGCATTTT. Protein product: CASSTPRSSYSNQPQHF. The chain has TRBV19 and TRBJ1-5; D unresolved. CDR3 size: 17 residues. CDR1 is LNHDA and CDR2 is SQIVND in the germline V gene (reference sequence). Between the trimmed V and J ends, which lost 4 bases and 0 bases, there was a span of 16 bases. Looking up the rest from reference TRBV19 and TRBJ1-5 gives the full variable domain: DGGITQSPKYLFRKEGQNVTLSCEQNLNHDAMYWYRQDPGQGLRLIYYSQIVNDFQKGDIAEGYSVSREKKESFPLTVTSAQKNPTAFYLCASSTPRSSYSNQPQHFGDGTRLSIL.